Described below is a single TCR beta chain sequence and its context. Methods used by the authors: Reference gene primer amplification gave estimated nucleated cell counts. The method was immunoSEQ multiplex PCR; TCRdb's version includes in-frame clones alone and lacks a portion of them. That table supplies the V and J calls and clone size; D and trimming were determined from the DNA. The sample carries a few hundred thousand clones, about 87% recorded once. V was clipped by 2 bases and J by 5 bases, with 13 bases between them. The CDR3 loop spans 15 amino acids. CDR1 is SGHRS, CDR2 YFSETQ, per germline. This entry belongs to a study of blood T cell repertoires in COVID-19. About the study: T cells, B-cell-depleted T cells, or PBMCs provided the cDNA or gDNA that served as material.

What was sequenced was peripheral blood. V usage is TRBV5-1 and J usage is TRBJ1-4, with D possibly matching TRBD1 (6 bases). The sequence came from a man aged 55 to 69 with acute or convalescent COVID-19. The CDR3 reads CASSLEQGLNEKLFF. The DNA of the CDR3 is TGCGCCAGCAGCTTAGAACAGGGCCTAAATGAAAAACTGTTTTTT.